This entry lists 9 T cell receptor beta chains sequenced from one sample in a study of Tregs in tolerant kidney transplant recipients (dated by TCRdb to the late 2010s). Library preparation was by the immunoSEQ multiplex PCR assay. TCRdb carries this immuneACCESS record with in-frame sequences only. Its versions omit some clonotypes, under half of them owing to an unresolved V gene in the studies checked, with the rest unexplained. This sample is represented by 15,000 to 20,000 clones; 55% to 75% of them were singletons. Around 3% of the sample goes to the ten largest clones. Their antigens remain unidentified. Sequenced material: Tregs from blood cultured with allogeneic cells. The receptors were sampled from a human donor in good health.

V gene TRBV11-2 combines with J gene TRBJ2-1; TRBD1 aligns across 8 bases. Germline CDR1 is SGHAT and CDR2 is FQNNGV. V was clipped by 5 bases and J by 7 bases; unmatched bases: 10. The CDR3 sequence is 15 residues long. CDR3 in amino acids: CASSPDRGRRNEQFF. The CDR3 coding sequence is TGTGCCAGCAGCCCTGACAGGGGACGAAGAAATGAGCAGTTCTTC.

A word on this clone: Other DNA sequences in this sample translate to the same CDR3. The chain carries TRBV20-1 and TRBJ1-2; D is ambiguous. The length of the CDR3 is 11 residues. Trimming removed 2 bases at V and 8 bases at J, with 9 bases between. Germline V CDR1 and CDR2: DFQATT, SNEGSKA (reference sequence). CDR3 sequence reads: CSARREAGYTF. DNA for the CDR3: TGCAGTGCTAGAAGGGAAGCAGGCTACACCTTC.

This chain connects TRBV7-6 to TRBJ2-5; D is possibly TRBD2 (5 bases). The CDR3 contains 14 residues. V dropped 1 base and J dropped 2 bases, with 8 bases sitting between them. Germline V lookup: CDR1 SGHVS, CDR2 FNYEAQ. CDR3 DNA sequence: TGTGCCAGCAGCTTAGTAGGACTTCAAGAGACCCAGTACTTC. Its protein is CASSLVGLQETQYF.

CDR3 DNA: TGTGCCAGTAGTATGGGTTACGAGCAGTACTTC. Its translation is CASSMGYEQYF. The rearrangement uses TRBV19 and TRBJ2-7; D not certain. Germline V gene sequence: CDR1 LNHDA, CDR2 SQIVND (reference sequence). This CDR3 comprises 11 residues. The germline V and J ends were trimmed by 3 bases and 4 bases, with 4 bases remaining between them.

The rearrangement joins TRBV19 to TRBJ2-3; D might be TRBD1 or TRBD2, each matching 5 bases. V was pared by 2 bases and J by 2 bases, with 11 bases between. The CDR3 runs to 15 residues. Germline values: CDR1 LNHDA, CDR2 SQIVND (reference sequence). CDR3 sequence: CASSIPGRFTDTQYF. The DNA for the CDR3 is TGTGCCAGTAGTATACCGGGACGATTCACAGATACGCAGTATTTT.

The chain carries TRBV27 and TRBJ1-2; 7 bases match TRBD1. Germline V gene sequence: CDR1 MNHEY, CDR2 SMNVEV (reference sequence). This CDR3 spans 13 amino acids. V was clipped by 11 bases and J by 7 bases; unmatched bases: 13. The CDR3 coding sequence is TGTGCCTCAGCTTGGAGAACAGGGGTTGGCTACACCTTC. Its protein product is CASAWRTGVGYTF.

This clone has only a few counts. CDR3 DNA sequence: TGTGCCAGCTCCCCTGGGGCCAATTCACCCCTCCACTTT. Translated: CASSPGANSPLHF. V is TRBV18 and J is TRBJ1-6; tentative D call: TRBD1 (5 bases). Germline-derived CDR1 and CDR2 are KGHSH and LQKENI. The CDR3 sequence is 13 residues long. V lost 6 bases and J lost 7, with 10 bases in between.

J is TRBJ2-4 and V is TRBV4-2; TRBD2 aligns across 8 bases. V was clipped by 0 bases and J by 0 bases; unmatched bases: 13. Germline CDR1 and CDR2: LGHNA and YNFKEQ. CDR3 length: 20 amino acids. CDR3 DNA: TGTGCCAGCAGCCAAGATCCTACGGGGGGGCTAGAAGGAGCCAAAAACATTCAGTACTTC. This translates into CASSQDPTGGLEGAKNIQYF.

The rearrangement links TRBV7-2 to TRBJ2-3, with D unresolved. Germline assignment: CDR1 SGHTA and CDR2 FQGNSA. V lost 4 bases and J lost 6, with 14 bases in between. The CDR3 is 14 residues long. Here the CDR3 reads CASSSPGGSDTQYF. Written as DNA, the CDR3 is TGTGCCAGCAGCTCCCCAGGCGGTTCCGATACGCAGTATTTT.